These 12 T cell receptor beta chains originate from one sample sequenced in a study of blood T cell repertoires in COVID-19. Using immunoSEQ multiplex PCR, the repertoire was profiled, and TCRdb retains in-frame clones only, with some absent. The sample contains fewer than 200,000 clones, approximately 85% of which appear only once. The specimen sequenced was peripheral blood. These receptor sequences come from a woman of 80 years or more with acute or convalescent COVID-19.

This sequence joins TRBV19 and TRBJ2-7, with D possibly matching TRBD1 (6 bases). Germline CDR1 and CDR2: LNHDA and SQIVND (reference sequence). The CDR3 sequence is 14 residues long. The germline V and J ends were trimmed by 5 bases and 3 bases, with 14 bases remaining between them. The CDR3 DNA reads TGTGCCAGTAGTTCTCGCAGGGGCAGCTACGAGCAGTACTTC. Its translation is CASSSRRGSYEQYF. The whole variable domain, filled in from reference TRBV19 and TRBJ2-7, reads DGGITQSPKYLFRKEGQNVTLSCEQNLNHDAMYWYRQDPGQGLRLIYYSQIVNDFQKGDIAEGYSVSREKKESFPLTVTSAQKNPTAFYLCASSSRRGSYEQYFGPGTRLTVT.

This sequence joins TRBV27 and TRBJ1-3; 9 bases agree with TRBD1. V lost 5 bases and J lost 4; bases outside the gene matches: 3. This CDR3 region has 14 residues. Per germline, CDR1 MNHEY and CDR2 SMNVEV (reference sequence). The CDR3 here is CASSTGGRGNTIYF. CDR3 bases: TGTGCCAGCAGTACAGGGGGCAGAGGAAACACCATATATTTT.

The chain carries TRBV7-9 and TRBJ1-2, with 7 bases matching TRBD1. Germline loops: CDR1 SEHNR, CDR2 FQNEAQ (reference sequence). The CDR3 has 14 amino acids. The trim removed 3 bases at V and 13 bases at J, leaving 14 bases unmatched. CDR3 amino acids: CASSFSVAAAGGTF. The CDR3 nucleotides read TGTGCCAGCAGCTTTTCTGTAGCCGCCGCAGGGGGCACCTTC.

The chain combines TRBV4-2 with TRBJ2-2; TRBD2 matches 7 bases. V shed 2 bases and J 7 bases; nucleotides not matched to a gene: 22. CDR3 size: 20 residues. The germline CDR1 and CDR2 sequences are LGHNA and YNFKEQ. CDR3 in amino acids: CASSQFPGASGFTRVGELFF. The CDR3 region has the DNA TGTGCCAGCAGCCAATTCCCCGGAGCTAGCGGTTTTACTAGGGTCGGGGAGCTGTTTTTT.

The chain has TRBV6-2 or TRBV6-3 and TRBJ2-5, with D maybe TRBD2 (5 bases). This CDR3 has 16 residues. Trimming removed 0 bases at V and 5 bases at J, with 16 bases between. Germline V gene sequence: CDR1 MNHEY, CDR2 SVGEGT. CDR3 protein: CASSYSRYSRRETQYF. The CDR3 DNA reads TGTGCCAGCAGTTACTCGAGGTATTCGCGGAGGGAGACCCAGTACTTC.

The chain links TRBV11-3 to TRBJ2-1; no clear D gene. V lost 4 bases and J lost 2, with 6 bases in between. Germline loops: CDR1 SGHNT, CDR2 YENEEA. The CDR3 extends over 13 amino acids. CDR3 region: CASSSLAYNEQFF. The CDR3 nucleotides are TGTGCCAGCAGCTCGCTAGCCTACAATGAGCAGTTCTTC. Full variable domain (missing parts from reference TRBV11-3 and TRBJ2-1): EAGVVQSPRYKIIEKKQPVAFWCNPISGHNTLYWYLQNLGQGPELLIRYENEEAVDDSQLPKDRFSAERLKGVDSTLKIQPAELGDSAVYLCASSSLAYNEQFFGPGTRLTVL.

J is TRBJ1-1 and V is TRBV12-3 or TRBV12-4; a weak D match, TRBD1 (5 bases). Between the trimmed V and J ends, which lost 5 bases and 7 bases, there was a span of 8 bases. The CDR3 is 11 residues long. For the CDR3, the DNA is TGTGCCAGCAGTACCAGGGATGAAGCTTTCTTT. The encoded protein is CASSTRDEAFF.

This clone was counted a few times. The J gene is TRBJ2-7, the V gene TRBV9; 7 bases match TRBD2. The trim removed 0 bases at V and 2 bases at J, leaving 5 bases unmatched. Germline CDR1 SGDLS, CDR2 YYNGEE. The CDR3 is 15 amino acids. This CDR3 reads CASSVAGGMAYEQYF. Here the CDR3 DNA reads TGTGCCAGCAGCGTAGCCGGGGGGATGGCCTACGAGCAGTACTTC.

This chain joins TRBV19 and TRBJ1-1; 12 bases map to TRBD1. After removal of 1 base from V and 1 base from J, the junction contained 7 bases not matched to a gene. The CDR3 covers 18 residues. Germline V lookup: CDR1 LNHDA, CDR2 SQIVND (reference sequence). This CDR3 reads CASSIGFPGQGANTEAFF. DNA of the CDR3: TGTGCCAGTAGTATAGGGTTCCCGGGACAGGGGGCGAACACTGAAGCTTTCTTT.

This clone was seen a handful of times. The CDR3, as DNA: TGTGCCAGCAGCCTGGGAGCCCGCAGAAAGACCCAGTACTTC. Protein sequence: CASSLGARRKTQYF. The chain recombines TRBV7-9 with TRBJ2-5; maybe TRBD2 (5 bases). The CDR3 extends over 14 amino acids. In germline, CDR1 is SEHNR, CDR2 FQNEAQ (reference sequence). With 5 bases removed from V and 6 bases from J, the gap between germline ends came to 16 bases.

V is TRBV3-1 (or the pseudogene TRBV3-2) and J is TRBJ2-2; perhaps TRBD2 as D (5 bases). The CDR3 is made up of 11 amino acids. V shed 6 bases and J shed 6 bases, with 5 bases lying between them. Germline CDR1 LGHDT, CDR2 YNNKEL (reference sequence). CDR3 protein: CASRLAGELFF. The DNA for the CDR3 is TGTGCCAGCAGACTAGCCGGGGAGCTGTTTTTT.

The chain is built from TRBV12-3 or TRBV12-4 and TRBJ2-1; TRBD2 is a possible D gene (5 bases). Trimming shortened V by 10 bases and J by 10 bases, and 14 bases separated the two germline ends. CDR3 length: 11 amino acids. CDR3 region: CATLGSGEQFF. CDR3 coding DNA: TGTGCCACCCTGGGGAGCGGCGAGCAGTTCTTC.